These 9 T cell receptor beta chains originate from one sample sequenced in a study of blood T cell repertoires in COVID-19. Assay: immunoSEQ multiplex PCR; the TCRdb copy retains only in-frame clones and omits some. The sample records over 150,000 clones, 85% being singletons. The specimen was peripheral blood. Every receptor here comes from a woman of 80 years or more with COVID-19, enrolled during active disease.

This clone was recorded only once. The chain recombines TRBV7-8 with TRBJ2-2; tentatively, D is TRBD2 (6 bases). The CDR3 runs 12 residues. Germline assignment: CDR1 SGHVS and CDR2 FQNEAQ. The germline V and J ends were trimmed by 4 bases and 8 bases, with 8 bases remaining between them. The CDR3 is CASSSGTGELFF. CDR3 DNA sequence: TGTGCCAGCAGCTCCGGGACTGGGGAGCTGTTTTTT.

The chain carries TRBV7-9 and TRBJ2-1; D is perhaps TRBD2 (5 bases). V dropped 6 bases and J dropped 0 bases, with 12 bases sitting between them. The CDR3 spans 15 residues. Germline V gene sequence: CDR1 SEHNR, CDR2 FQNEAQ (reference sequence). This CDR3 is CASSVAPSSYNEQFF. In nucleotides, the CDR3 is TGTGCCAGCAGTGTAGCGCCCAGCTCCTACAATGAGCAGTTCTTC. Combining the CDR3 with reference TRBV7-9 and TRBJ2-1 gives the whole variable domain DTGVSQNPRHKITKRGQNVTFRCDPISEHNRLYWYRQTLGQGPEFLTYFQNEAQLEKSRLLSDRFSAERPKGSFSTLEIQRTEQGDSAMYLCASSVAPSSYNEQFFGPGTRLTVL.

V is TRBV29-1 and J is TRBJ2-1, with D possibly matching TRBD2 (5 bases). Trimming removed 2 bases from V and 8 bases from J, with 13 bases in between. This CDR3 contains 13 residues. From germline, CDR1 is SQVTM and CDR2 ANQGSEA. CDR3: CSVEPSMRDEQFF. DNA of the CDR3: TGCAGCGTTGAACCTAGCATGCGGGATGAGCAGTTCTTC.

The chain joins TRBV29-1 to TRBJ1-4; tentative D call: TRBD1 (5 bases). V was shortened by 4 bases and J by 12 bases, with 21 bases between the two germline ends. CDR3 length: 14 residues. CDR1 is SQVTM and CDR2 is ANQGSEA in the germline V gene. This CDR3 is CSVVWGTHMGELFF. The CDR3 nucleotides read TGCAGCGTTGTATGGGGGACTCACATGGGGGAACTGTTTTTT.

V gene TRBV3-1 (or the pseudogene TRBV3-2) combines with J gene TRBJ2-5, with a weak D call TRBD2 (6 bases). Germline CDR1 is LGHDT and CDR2 is YNNKEL (reference sequence). There are 13 residues in the CDR3. Deletions cut 4 bases from V and 7 bases from J, with 13 bases between. CDR3 nucleotides: TGTGCCAGCAGCCTTCGGCGGGGTACGACCCAGTACTTC. Protein: CASSLRRGTTQYF.

The chain's CDR3 is CASSTQGYGNTIYF. In nucleotides, the CDR3 is TGTGCCAGCAGCACTCAGGGGTATGGAAACACCATATATTTT. The chain joins TRBV3-1 (or the pseudogene TRBV3-2) to TRBJ1-3; perhaps TRBD1 as D (6 bases). Germline V CDR1 and CDR2: LGHDT, YNNKEL (reference sequence). The CDR3 consists of 14 residues. V was cut by 5 bases and J by 3 bases, with 11 bases left in between.

The chain joins TRBV4-2 to TRBJ2-2, with D maybe TRBD2 (5 bases). Germline CDR1 reads LGHNA; CDR2 reads YNFKEQ. The CDR3 has 14 residues. The V end was cut by 0 bases, the J end by 5 bases, with 7 bases between. DNA of the CDR3: TGTGCCAGCAGCCAAGAGGCGGGTACCGGGGAGCTGTTTTTT. Protein sequence: CASSQEAGTGELFF.

The CDR3 region is CSVEEGPGEQFF. CDR3 nucleotides: TGCAGCGTTGAGGAGGGGCCGGGTGAGCAGTTCTTC. The chain links TRBV29-1 to TRBJ2-1; D may be TRBD2 (6 bases). This CDR3 region has 12 residues. V was clipped by 3 bases and J by 9 bases, with 12 bases between them. Germline CDR1 reads SQVTM; CDR2 reads ANQGSEA.

This clone was seen only a few times. V is TRBV25-1 and J is TRBJ1-3; D not certain. V dropped 3 bases and J dropped 0 bases, with 9 bases sitting between them. This CDR3 comprises 15 residues. Germline V gene data show CDR1 as MGHDK and CDR2 as SYGVNS. CDR3 region: CASSEGRTSGNTIYF. The CDR3 coding sequence is TGTGCCAGCAGTGAGGGGAGGACCTCTGGAAACACCATATATTTT.